What follows describes a single T cell receptor beta chain. Antigen: not known. This sample was included in a study of CD8 T cells in ankylosing spondylitis. Study-wide results and caveats: Reported data indicate significant enrichment of disease-linked clones within matched ankylosing spondylitis synovial fluid. Within ankylosing spondylitis blood, a TCR beta motif made up of several highly homologous variants appeared to be characteristic. Clones linked to the disease showed a CD8+ phenotype. They occurred at relatively low frequencies in peripheral blood.

Library preparation for TCR beta used quantitative 5'-RACE with molecular barcodes. One entry per CDR3 protein results from TCRdb running MiXCR on the 5' RACE reads. The data show hundreds of thousands of distinct CDR3 sequences, about 11% seen once. The CDR3 is 17 amino acids. Trimming took 0 bases from V and 0 from J; bases not matched to a gene: 6. Germline assignment: CDR1 MNHEY and CDR2 SVGEGT. This sequence originates from a male donor with ankylosing spondylitis. Sequencing was performed on blood, either unsorted or a sorted T cell fraction (not recorded which). The chain carries TRBV6-2 or TRBV6-3 and TRBJ2-7; TRBD2 matches at 9 bases. CDR3 in DNA: TGTGCCAGCAGTTACTCGATGGCTAGCGGGGACTCCTACGAGCAGTACTTC. It encodes CASSYSMASGDSYEQYF.